This T cell receptor beta chain was captured in a study of immune characterization of retroperitoneal liposarcoma. TCRdb redid the calling of the PCR reads with MiXCR, one entry per CDR3 protein. The sample lists thousands of distinct CDR3 sequences, around a third occurring once. The CDR3 loop spans 13 amino acids. V was pared by 2 bases and J by 3 bases, with 8 bases between. CDR1 is SGHKS and CDR2 is YYEKEE in the germline V gene (reference sequence). This clonotype was sampled from a female donor with retroperitoneal liposarcoma. V usage is TRBV5-5 and J usage is TRBJ1-1; D gene ambiguous. Source material: tumor tissue. The CDR3 protein is CASSFPGDTEAFF. CDR3 sequence (DNA): TGTGCCAGCAGCTTCCCTGGGGACACTGAAGCTTTCTTT. Full variable domain (rest looked up from reference TRBV5-5 and TRBJ1-1): DAGVTQSPTHLIKTRGQQVTLRCSPISGHKSVSWYQQVLGQGPQFIFQYYEKEERGRGNFPDRFSARQFPNYSSELNVNALLLGDSALYLCASSFPGDTEAFFGQGTRLTVV.